Listed below are T cell receptor beta chains from one sample, sequenced in a study of high-grade serous ovarian cancer treatment subgroups. Generated by immunoSEQ multiplex PCR, the TCRdb table keeps only in-frame clones and is missing some. The sample shows around 16,000 clones, 73% of them seen only once. The specimen was tumor tissue. Receptors were obtained from a human donor with high-grade serous ovarian cancer. Each CDR3 is given with its conserved first and last residue. Fields, in order: V gene, J gene, CDR3 protein.

>TRBV6-5|TRBJ2-3
CASSYSGGTDTQYF
>TRBV4-3|TRBJ1-2
CASSDRITNYGYTF
>TRBV11-1|TRBJ2-7
CASSPGQGINEQYF
>TRBV7-2|TRBJ1-1
CASSLGGGQNTEAFF
>TRBV13|TRBJ2-2
CASSFRWTGELFF
>TRBV7-2|TRBJ2-7
CASSLMIGYYEQYF
>TRBV19|TRBJ2-3
CASAGTAFTDTQYF
>TRBV7-3|TRBJ2-5
CASSPNAGARETQYF
>TRBV7-2|TRBJ1-1
CASSLALEGVQAFF
>TRBV11-1|TRBJ1-1
CASSLGQGNVIEAFF
>TRBV6-4|TRBJ2-1
CASSDGNRVNEQFF
>TRBV15|TRBJ2-2
CATSRGQGGTGELFF
>TRBV4-2|TRBJ1-1
CASSQGQGGTEAFF
>TRBV5-4|TRBJ1-6
CASRQTGESSPLHF
>TRBV7-2|TRBJ1-2
CASSLAANNYGYTF
>TRBV7-2|TRBJ2-3
CASSLEVTRIADTQYF